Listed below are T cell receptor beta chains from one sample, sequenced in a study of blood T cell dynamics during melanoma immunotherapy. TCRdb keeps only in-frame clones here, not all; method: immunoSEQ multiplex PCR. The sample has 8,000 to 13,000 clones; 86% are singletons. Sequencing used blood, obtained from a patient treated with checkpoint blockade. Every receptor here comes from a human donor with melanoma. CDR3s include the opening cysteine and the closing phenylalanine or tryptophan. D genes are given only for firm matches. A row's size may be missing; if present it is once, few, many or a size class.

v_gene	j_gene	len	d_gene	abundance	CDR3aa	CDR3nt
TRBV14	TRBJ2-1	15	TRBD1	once	CASSLTGQGYNEQFF	TGTGCCAGCAGCCTGACCGGACAGGGGTACAATGAGCAGTTCTTC
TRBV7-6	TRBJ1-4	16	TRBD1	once	CASSSRTGRTNEKLFF	TGTGCCAGCAGCTCCCGGACAGGGCGAACTAATGAAAAACTGTTTTTT
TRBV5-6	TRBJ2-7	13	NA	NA	CASRETGTYEQYF	TGTGCCAGCAGGGAGACGGGAACATACGAGCAGTACTTC
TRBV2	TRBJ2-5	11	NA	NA	CASNQGETQYF	TGTGCCAGCAATCAGGGGGAGACCCAGTACTTC
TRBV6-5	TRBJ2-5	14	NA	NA	CASSRDITQETQYF	TGTGCCAGCAGTCGGGACATTACCCAAGAGACCCAGTACTTC
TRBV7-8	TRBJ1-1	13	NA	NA	CASSFGASSEAFF	TGTGCCAGCAGCTTCGGGGCTAGTTCTGAAGCTTTCTTT
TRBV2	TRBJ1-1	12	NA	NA	CASRDRELRAFF	TGTGCCAGCAGAGACCGGGAGCTCAGAGCTTTCTTT
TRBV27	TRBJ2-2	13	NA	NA	CASSIANTGELFF	TGTGCCAGCAGTATCGCGAACACCGGGGAGCTGTTTTTT
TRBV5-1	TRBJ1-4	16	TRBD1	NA	CASSRSGGQEPEKLFF	TGCGCCAGCAGCCGTAGTGGTGGACAGGAACCTGAAAAACTGTTTTTT
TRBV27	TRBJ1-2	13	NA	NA	CASSLSKGLGYTF	TGTGCCAGCAGTTTATCTAAGGGGCTCGGCTACACCTTC
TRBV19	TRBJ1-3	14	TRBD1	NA	CASRDRLSGNTIYF	TGTGCCAGTAGGGACAGGCTCTCTGGAAACACCATATATTTT
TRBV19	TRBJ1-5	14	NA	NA	CASSAGTLYQPQHF	TGTGCCAGTAGTGCCGGAACCTTATATCAGCCCCAGCATTTT
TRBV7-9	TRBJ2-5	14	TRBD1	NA	CASSLDRGQETQYF	TGTGCCAGCAGCTTGGACAGGGGCCAAGAGACCCAGTACTTC
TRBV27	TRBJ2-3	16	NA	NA	CASSPREPPEADTQYF	TGTGCCAGCAGTCCCCGGGAGCCCCCGGAGGCAGATACGCAGTATTTT
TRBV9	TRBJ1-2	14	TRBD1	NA	CASSGITGDHGYTF	TGTGCCAGCAGCGGCATAACAGGGGATCATGGCTACACCTTC
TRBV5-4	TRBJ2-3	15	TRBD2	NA	CASSLWTSGRDTQYF	TGTGCCAGCAGCCTCTGGACTAGCGGGAGGGATACGCAGTATTTT
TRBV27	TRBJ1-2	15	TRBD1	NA	CASSERDRLNYGYTF	TGTGCCAGCAGTGAACGGGACAGATTAAACTATGGCTACACCTTC
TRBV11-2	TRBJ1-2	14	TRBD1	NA	CASSSRTGYYGYTF	TGTGCCAGCAGCTCCCGGACAGGGTACTATGGCTACACCTTC
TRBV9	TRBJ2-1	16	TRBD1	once	CASSIGQGAVSNEQFF	TGTGCCAGCAGCATCGGACAGGGGGCAGTTTCCAATGAGCAGTTCTTC
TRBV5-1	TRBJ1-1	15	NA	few	CASSLVGGPNTEAFF	TGCGCCAGCAGCTTGGTAGGGGGGCCGAACACTGAAGCTTTCTTT
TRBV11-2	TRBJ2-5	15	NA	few	CASSFWGADQETQYF	TGTGCCAGCAGCTTCTGGGGCGCCGACCAAGAGACCCAGTACTTC
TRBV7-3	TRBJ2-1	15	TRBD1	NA	CASSLGTGYNNEQFF	TGTGCCAGCAGTCTCGGGACAGGGTATAACAATGAGCAGTTCTTC
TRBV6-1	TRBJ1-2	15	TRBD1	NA	CASSGGQGLNYGYTF	TGTGCCAGCAGTGGAGGACAGGGGCTTAACTATGGCTACACCTTC
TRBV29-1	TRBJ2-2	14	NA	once	CSAWGSGVSEELFF	TGCAGCGCATGGGGCTCCGGAGTCTCCGAGGAGCTGTTTTTT
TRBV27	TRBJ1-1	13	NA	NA	CASSLSGITEAFF	TGTGCCAGCAGTTTATCCGGGATTACTGAAGCTTTCTTT
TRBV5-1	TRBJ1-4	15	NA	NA	CASSFTGPPNEKLFF	TGCGCCAGCAGCTTTACAGGGCCCCCTAATGAAAAACTGTTTTTT
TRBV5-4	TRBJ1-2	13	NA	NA	CASSLPGNYGYTF	TGTGCCAGCAGCTTGCCGGGGAACTATGGCTACACCTTC
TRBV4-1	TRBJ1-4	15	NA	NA	CASSQAGPTNEKLFF	TGCGCCAGCAGCCAAGCGGGGCCGACTAATGAAAAACTGTTTTTT
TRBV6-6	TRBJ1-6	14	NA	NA	CASSYYRAHSPLHF	TGTGCCAGCAGTTACTACAGGGCTCATTCACCCCTCCACTTT
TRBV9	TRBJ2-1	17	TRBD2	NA	CASSVGATSGRNNEQFF	TGTGCCAGCAGCGTAGGGGCGACTAGCGGGCGTAACAATGAGCAGTTCTTC
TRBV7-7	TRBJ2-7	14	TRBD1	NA	CASSLGQGAGEQYF	TGTGCTAGCAGCTTGGGCCAGGGGGCCGGCGAGCAGTACTTC
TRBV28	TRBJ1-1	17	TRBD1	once	CASREPGQVNVEAEAFF	TGTGCCAGCAGGGAGCCGGGACAGGTGAATGTCGAGGCTGAAGCTTTCTTT
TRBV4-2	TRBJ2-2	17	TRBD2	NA	CASSQDTGGPNTGELFF	TGTGCCAGCAGCCAAGATACGGGAGGTCCTAACACCGGGGAGCTGTTTTTT
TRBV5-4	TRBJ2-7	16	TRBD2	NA	CASSPGTSGGPYEQYF	TGTGCCAGCAGCCCGGGGACTAGCGGGGGGCCCTACGAGCAGTACTTC
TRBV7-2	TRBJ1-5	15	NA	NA	CASSPGRATNQPQHF	TGTGCCAGCAGCCCAGGCCGAGCGACCAATCAGCCCCAGCATTTT
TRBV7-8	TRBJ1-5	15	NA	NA	CASSLFGQGEGPQHF	TGTGCCAGCAGCTTATTCGGGCAGGGAGAGGGGCCCCAGCATTTT
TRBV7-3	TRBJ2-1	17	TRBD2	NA	CASGPQSLAGGSTEQFF	TGTGCCAGCGGTCCCCAATCACTAGCGGGGGGGTCCACTGAGCAGTTCTTC
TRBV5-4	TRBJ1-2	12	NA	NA	CASSLGGDGYTF	TGTGCCAGCAGCTTGGGAGGGGACGGCTACACCTTC
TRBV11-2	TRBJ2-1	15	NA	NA	CASSRDRRVFNEQFF	TGTGCCAGCAGCCGCGACCGCCGAGTATTCAATGAGCAGTTCTTC
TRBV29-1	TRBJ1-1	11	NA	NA	CSVGTASEAFF	TGCAGCGTTGGGACGGCCTCTGAAGCTTTCTTT
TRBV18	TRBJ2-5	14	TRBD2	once	CASSPRLAEETQYF	TGTGCCAGCTCACCCCGACTAGCGGAAGAGACCCAGTACTTC
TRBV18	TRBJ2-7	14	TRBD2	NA	CASSPPGGGLEQYF	TGTGCCAGCTCACCCCCGGGAGGGGGTCTGGAGCAGTACTTC
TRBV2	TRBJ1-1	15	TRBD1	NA	CASTKGTGGLTGAFF	TGTGCCAGCACCAAAGGTACAGGGGGCCTCACTGGAGCTTTCTTT
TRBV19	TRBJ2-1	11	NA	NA	CASSMGVGQFF	TGTGCCAGTAGTATGGGGGTAGGGCAGTTCTTC
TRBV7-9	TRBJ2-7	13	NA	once	CASSPEASYEQYF	TGTGCCAGCAGCCCCGAGGCCAGCTACGAGCAGTACTTC
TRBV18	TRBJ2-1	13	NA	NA	CASSPLVVHEQFF	TGTGCCAGCTCACCACTCGTAGTACATGAGCAGTTCTTC
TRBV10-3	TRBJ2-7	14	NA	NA	CAISEGIGAYEQYF	TGTGCCATCAGTGAAGGTATTGGTGCCTACGAGCAGTACTTC
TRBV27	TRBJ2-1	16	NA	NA	CASSHKVSLTYNEQFF	TGTGCCAGCAGCCACAAGGTGAGCCTCACCTACAATGAGCAGTTCTTC
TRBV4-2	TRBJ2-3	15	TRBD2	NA	CASSQGSGGEDTQYF	TGTGCCAGCAGCCAAGGTAGCGGGGGGGAAGATACGCAGTATTTT
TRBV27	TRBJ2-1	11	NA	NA	CASSFLGRQFF	TGTGCCAGCAGTTTTCTAGGGCGGCAGTTCTTC
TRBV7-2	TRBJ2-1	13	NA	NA	CASSYPGYNEQFF	TGTGCCAGCAGCTACCCGGGCTACAATGAGCAGTTCTTC
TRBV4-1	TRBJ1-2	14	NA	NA	CASSLGGGNYGYTF	TGCGCCAGCAGCCTGGGCGGGGGTAACTATGGCTACACCTTC
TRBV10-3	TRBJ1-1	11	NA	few	CAISESTEAFF	TGTGCCATCAGTGAGTCGACAGAAGCTTTCTTT